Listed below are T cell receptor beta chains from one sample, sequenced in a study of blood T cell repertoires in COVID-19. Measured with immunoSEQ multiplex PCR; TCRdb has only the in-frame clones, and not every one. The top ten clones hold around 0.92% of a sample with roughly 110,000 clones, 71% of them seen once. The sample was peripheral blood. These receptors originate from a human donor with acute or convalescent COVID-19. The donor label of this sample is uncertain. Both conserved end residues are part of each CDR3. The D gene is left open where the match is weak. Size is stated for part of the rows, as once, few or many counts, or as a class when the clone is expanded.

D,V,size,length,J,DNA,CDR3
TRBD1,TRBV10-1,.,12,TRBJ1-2,TGCGCCATTCCGACAGGGGACTATGGCTACACCTTC,CAIPTGDYGYTF
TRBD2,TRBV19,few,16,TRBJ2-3,TGTGCCAGTGGGACTAGACAGGCCATTAGCACAGATACGCAGTATTTT,CASGTRQAISTDTQYF
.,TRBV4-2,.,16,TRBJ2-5,TGTGCCAGCAGCCAAGAAGCGCGTCTCGCCATAGAGACCCAGTACTTC,CASSQEARLAIETQYF
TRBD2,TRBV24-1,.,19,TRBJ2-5,TGTGCCACCAGTGACCAGAGACTAGCGGGGGGGCCGGGAGGAGAGACCCAGTACTTC,CATSDQRLAGGPGGETQYF
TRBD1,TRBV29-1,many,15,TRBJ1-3,TGCAGCGCTGGCGGACAGGGGACGTATGGAAACACCATATATTTT,CSAGGQGTYGNTIYF
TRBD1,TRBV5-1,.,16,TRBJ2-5,TGCGCCAGCAGCTCACCCTCCGGGACAGGGTACGAGACCCAGTACTTC,CASSSPSGTGYETQYF
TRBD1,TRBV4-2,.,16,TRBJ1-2,TGTGCCAGCAGCCAAGATCCGGGACAGGAGAACTATGGCTACACCTTC,CASSQDPGQENYGYTF
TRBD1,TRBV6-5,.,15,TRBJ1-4,TGTGCCAGCAGTTCGGGGACAGGGATTAATGAAAAACTGTTTTTT,CASSSGTGINEKLFF
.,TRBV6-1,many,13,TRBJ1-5,TGTGCCAGCAGTGACAGGTTATATCAGCCCCAGCATTTT,CASSDRLYQPQHF
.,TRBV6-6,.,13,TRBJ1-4,TGTGCCAGCAGTTCCGGACAATTCGAAAAACTGTTTTTT,CASSSGQFEKLFF
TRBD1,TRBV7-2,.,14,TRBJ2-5,TGTGCCAGCAGCTCCCGGACAGGTCAAGAGACCCAGTACTTC,CASSSRTGQETQYF
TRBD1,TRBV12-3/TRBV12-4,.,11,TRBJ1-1,TGTGCCAGCAAGGACAGGGTTGAAGCTTTCTTT,CASKDRVEAFF
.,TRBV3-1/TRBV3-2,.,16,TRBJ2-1,TGTGCCAGCAGCCAAGGTACCTGGACAGCTAACAATGAGCAGTTCTTC,CASSQGTWTANNEQFF
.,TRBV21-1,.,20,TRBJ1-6,TGTGCCAGCAGCACGCAAAAGGAGGATGCCCCGGAATGTTATAATTCACCCCTCCACTTT,CASSTQKEDAPECYNSPLHF
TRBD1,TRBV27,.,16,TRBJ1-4,TGTGCCAGCAGTGCAATTTGGACAGGTTCCTTCGAAAAACTGTTTTTT,CASSAIWTGSFEKLFF
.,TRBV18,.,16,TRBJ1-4,TGTGCCAGCTCACTCTCCTTGGGCGCAACTAATGAAAAACTGTTTTTT,CASSLSLGATNEKLFF
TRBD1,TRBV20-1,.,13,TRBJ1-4,TGCAGTGCTAGTGGCAGGGGGAATGAAAAACTGTTTTTT,CSASGRGNEKLFF
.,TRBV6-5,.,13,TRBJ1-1,TGTGCCACCGGGGGGCGGCTTAGCACTGAAGCTTTCTTT,CATGGRLSTEAFF
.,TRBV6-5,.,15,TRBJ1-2,TGTGCCAGCAGTTACATGGCAGGGGATCCCTCTGGCTACACCTTC,CASSYMAGDPSGYTF
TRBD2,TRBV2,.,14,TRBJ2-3,TGTGCCAGCAGTGGACCCGGGGGGACAGATACGCAGTATTTT,CASSGPGGTDTQYF
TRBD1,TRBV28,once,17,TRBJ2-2,TGTGCCAGCAGTTTATCTGGACAGGGGGCGAACACCGGGGAGCTGTTTTTT,CASSLSGQGANTGELFF
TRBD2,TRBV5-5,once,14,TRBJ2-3,TGTGCCAGCTTATGGAGCGGGGGCACAGATACGCAGTATTTT,CASLWSGGTDTQYF
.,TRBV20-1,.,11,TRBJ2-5,TGCAGTGCGTCGACTGGAGAGACCCAGTACTTC,CSASTGETQYF
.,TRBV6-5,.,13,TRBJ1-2,TGTGCCAGCAGTTACGACGGGAGCTATGGCTACACCTTC,CASSYDGSYGYTF
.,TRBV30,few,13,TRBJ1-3,TGTGCCTGGAGTGTATACAGGGGAAACACCATATATTTT,CAWSVYRGNTIYF
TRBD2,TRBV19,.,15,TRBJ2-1,TGTGCCAGTAGTAAGGCTAGCGGGCAATACAATGAGCAGTTCTTC,CASSKASGQYNEQFF
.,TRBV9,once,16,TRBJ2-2,TGTGCCAGCAGCGTACAGCTGGGGGCGTCCGCCGGGGAGCTGTTTTTT,CASSVQLGASAGELFF
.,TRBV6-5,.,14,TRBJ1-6,TGTGCCAGCAGCCGAACAGTCCCCAATTCACCCCTCCACTTT,CASSRTVPNSPLHF
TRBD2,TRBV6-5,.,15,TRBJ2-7,TGTGCCGGCTGGGGTCCTAGCGGGGGAACCTACGAGCAGTACTTC,CAGWGPSGGTYEQYF
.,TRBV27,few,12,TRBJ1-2,TGTGCCAGCAGTTCCTTCGGGAGTGGCTACACCTTC,CASSSFGSGYTF
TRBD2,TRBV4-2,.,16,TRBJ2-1,TGTGCCAGCAGCCAAGGCGCGGGGGGGCAATACAATGAGCAGTTCTTC,CASSQGAGGQYNEQFF
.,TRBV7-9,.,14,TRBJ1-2,TGTGCCAGCAGCCCGTCCGGGGGAAGCTATGGCTACACCTTC,CASSPSGGSYGYTF
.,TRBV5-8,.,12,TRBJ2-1,TGTGCCAGCAGCCCACAATACAATGAGCAGTTCTTC,CASSPQYNEQFF
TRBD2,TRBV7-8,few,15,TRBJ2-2,TGTGCCAGTATGGGAGCGGGGGGGCCTACCGGGGAGCTGTTTTTT,CASMGAGGPTGELFF
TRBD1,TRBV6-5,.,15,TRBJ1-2,TGTGCCAGCAGACTACCGGGACAGGGGAGGGGGGGCTACACCTTC,CASRLPGQGRGGYTF
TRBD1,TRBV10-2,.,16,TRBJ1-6,TGCGCCAGCAGCGACAGGGTACCGTCCTATAATTCACCCCTCCACTTT,CASSDRVPSYNSPLHF
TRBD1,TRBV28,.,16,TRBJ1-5,TGTGCCAGCAGTTTATGGACAGGGGGAAACTATCAGCCCCAGCATTTT,CASSLWTGGNYQPQHF
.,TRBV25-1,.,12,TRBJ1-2,TGTGCCAGCAGTGTGGGGGCCCGTGGCTACACCTTC,CASSVGARGYTF
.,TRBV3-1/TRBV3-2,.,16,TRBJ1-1,TGTGCCAGCAGCCCAGCCGGAAGAACAGGAACATTTGAAGCTTTCTTT,CASSPAGRTGTFEAFF
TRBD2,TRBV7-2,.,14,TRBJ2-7,TGTGCCAGCAGCTTAGGCGGGGGGGCCTACGAGCAGTACTTC,CASSLGGGAYEQYF
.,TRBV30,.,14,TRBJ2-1,TGTGCCTGGAGTTCGGTAGCGGCGTACAATGAGCAGTTCTTC,CAWSSVAAYNEQFF
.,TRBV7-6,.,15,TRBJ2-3,TGTGCCAGCAGCACCGGGACTGGGTACACAGATACGCAGTATTTT,CASSTGTGYTDTQYF
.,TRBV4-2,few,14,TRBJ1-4,TGTGCCAGCAGCCCCGCGGTTGCTAATGAAAAACTGTTTTTT,CASSPAVANEKLFF
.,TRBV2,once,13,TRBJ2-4,TGTGCCAAAGGCCAGGTTGGCAAAAACATTCAGTACTTC,CAKGQVGKNIQYF
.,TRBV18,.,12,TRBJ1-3,TGTGCCAGCTCACCTGGGAGTTACACCATATATTTT,CASSPGSYTIYF
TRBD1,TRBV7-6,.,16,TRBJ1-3,TGTGCCAGCAGCCCCGGGACAGGGAGATCGGGAAACACCATATATTTT,CASSPGTGRSGNTIYF
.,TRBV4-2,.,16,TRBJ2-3,TGTGCCAGCAGCCAGGAGGCCGGGACTAGCACAGATACGCAGTATTTT,CASSQEAGTSTDTQYF
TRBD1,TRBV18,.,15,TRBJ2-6,TGTGCCAGCTCACTCGACAGGGCTGGGGCCAACGTCCTGACTTTC,CASSLDRAGANVLTF
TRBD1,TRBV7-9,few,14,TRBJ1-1,TGTGCCAGCAGACCTGGACAGGGGGACACTGAAGCTTTCTTT,CASRPGQGDTEAFF
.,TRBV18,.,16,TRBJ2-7,TGTGCCAGCTCACCACAGCTGGGGCAGCGCTCCTACGAGCAGTACTTC,CASSPQLGQRSYEQYF
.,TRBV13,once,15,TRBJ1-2,TGTGCCAGCAGCTTAGGGGGGCGGGAGGACTATGGCTACACCTTC,CASSLGGREDYGYTF
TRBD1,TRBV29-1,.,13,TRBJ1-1,TGCAGCGTCGTGGGACAGGGAGGCACTGAAGCTTTCTTT,CSVVGQGGTEAFF
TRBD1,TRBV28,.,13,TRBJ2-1,TGTGCCAGCAGCTCGACAGGGTTCAATGAGCAGTTCTTC,CASSSTGFNEQFF